This T cell receptor (beta chain) was obtained from a study of immune heterogeneity within non-small cell lung tumors. Germline lookup yields CDR1 SGHNT and CDR2 YENEEA. Between the trimmed V and J ends, which lost 3 bases and 5 bases, there was a span of 13 bases. The CDR3 extends over 15 amino acids. Template came from bulk tumor genomic DNA, at 550 to 700 ng per sample. The authors collected several far-apart biopsies from each primary tumor during surgery. Patients underwent curative surgery for untreated, newly diagnosed non-small cell lung cancer. Multiplex PCR (32 V and 13 J primers) was used to amplify the TCR beta CDR3. TCRdb redid the calling of the multiplex PCR reads with MiXCR, one entry per CDR3 protein. The sample contains just over 15,000 distinct CDR3 sequences, 28% of which appear only once. In its sample, this clonotype ranks as medium-sized (0.01 to 0.1%). Its antigen is unidentified.

Points from the study as a whole: High-frequency clones unique to single sites coexisted with identical dominant CDR3 beta clonotypes that recurred across tumor sites within a patient. The study found that local T-cell clonality correlated moderately but significantly with local tumor mutational burden (R around 0.33).

The sequencing sample was made of lung tumor tissue. The source of this sequence is a man between 40 and 49 years old with non-small cell lung cancer. The chain is built from TRBV11-3 and TRBJ2-2; D is possibly TRBD2 (6 bases). CDR3 nucleotide sequence: TGTGCCAGCAGCTTGCCGGGACTGGGTACCGGGGAGCTGTTTTTT. It specifies CASSLPGLGTGELFF.